The 5 T cell receptor beta chains in this list originate from one sample, sequenced in a study of T cells in localized non-small cell lung cancer. Libraries were prepared by immunoSEQ multiplex PCR; TCRdb keeps only in-frame clonotypes and omits some of them. The sample lists some 55,000 clones, about 85% occurring once. Sample: peripheral blood, taken before any cancer treatment. All receptors derive from an older female donor with stage II squamous cell lung carcinoma.

The rearrangement uses TRBV7-2 and TRBJ1-2; no firm D call. Germline V CDR1 and CDR2: SGHTA, FQGNSA. The CDR3 extends over 11 amino acids. Trimming shortened V by 5 bases and J by 8 bases, and 9 bases separated the two germline ends. CDR3 sequence (DNA): TGTGCCAGCAGCCGAACAGTGGGCTACACCTTC. Amino acids: CASSRTVGYTF.

The chain joins TRBV5-1 to TRBJ1-4; 12 nucleotides align to TRBD1. The CDR3 totals 13 residues. Looked up from germline, CDR1 is SGHRS and CDR2 is YFSETQ. The trim removed 7 bases at V and 6 bases at J, leaving 1 base unmatched. The CDR3 loop is CASGTGGYEKLFF. The CDR3 DNA reads as TGCGCCAGCGGGACAGGGGGCTATGAAAAACTGTTTTTT.

The CDR3 coding sequence is TGTGCCAGCAGTGAGGTCCCCGGGACAGGGGTAGGCTACACCTTC. It codes for CASSEVPGTGVGYTF. The genes are TRBV6-1 and TRBJ1-2; TRBD1 matches at 10 bases. Germline V lookup: CDR1 MNHNS, CDR2 SASEGT. The CDR3 length is 15 residues. Trimming took 3 bases from V and 8 from J; bases not matched to a gene: 9.

The V and J genes are TRBV28 and TRBJ1-2, with TRBD1 matching over 7 bases. The CDR3 contains 13 residues. Germline CDR1 is MDHEN and CDR2 is SYDVKM. Unmatched junction bases numbered 4, after V lost 5 bases and J lost 4 bases. The CDR3 here is CASSLTGVYGYTF. The CDR3 DNA reads TGTGCCAGCAGTCTTACAGGGGTCTATGGCTACACCTTC.

V gene TRBV7-9 combines with J gene TRBJ2-1; 7 nucleotides line up with TRBD1. From germline, CDR1 is SEHNR and CDR2 FQNEAQ (reference sequence). The length of the CDR3 is 12 residues. V was clipped by 1 base and J by 15 bases; unmatched bases: 6. In DNA form, the CDR3 reads TGTGCCAGCAGCTTAGAAGGGGGCGTTTTGTTCTTC. Amino acids: CASSLEGGVLFF.